This TCR beta chain was observed in a study of blood T cell repertoires in COVID-19. About the research overall: Nucleic acid was either cDNA or gDNA, and it came from T cells, B-cell-depleted T cells, or PBMCs.

The data were produced by immunoSEQ multiplex PCR, yet TCRdb's version contains in-frame clones alone and is incomplete. The data contain a few hundred thousand clones, 75% to 85% of them singletons. Looked up from germline, CDR1 is SGHRS and CDR2 is YFSETQ. The CDR3 loop spans 16 amino acids. The V and J ends lost 0 bases and 4 bases, in that order; junction bases with no gene match: 4. Sequenced input: peripheral blood. This chain connects TRBV5-1 to TRBJ2-1, with TRBD2 matching over 10 bases. The receptor's source is a human donor in a cohort sampled during active COVID-19. The CDR3 reads CASSLAGTSDYNEQFF. The CDR3 DNA follows: TGCGCCAGCAGCTTGGCTGGGACTAGCGATTACAATGAGCAGTTCTTC.